These 20 T cell receptor beta chains originate from one sample sequenced in a study of OX40 agonist ivuxolimab in advanced cancers. Clones were sequenced by immunoSEQ multiplex PCR, and TCRdb holds only the in-frame ones, with some missing. The table includes about 60,000 clones, over 90% detected once. The input for sequencing was CD4+ or CD8+ T cells sorted from blood, taken in a trial of the OX40 agonist ivuxolimab. These receptor sequences come from an adult with an advanced solid tumor such as melanoma, head and neck, liver or kidney cancer.

The rearrangement links TRBV4-1 to TRBJ2-7; 7 bases align to TRBD1. Trimming cost V 8 bases and J 0 bases; bases outside gene matches: 4. The CDR3 covers 13 residues. CDR1 MGHRA and CDR2 YSYEKL come from the germline V gene. The CDR3 nucleotides are TGCGCCAGCGCAGGGGACAGCTCCTACGAGCAGTACTTC. This gives the protein CASAGDSSYEQYF.

J is TRBJ1-3 and V is TRBV4-1; D gene uncertain. The CDR3 spans 16 residues. CDR1 MGHRA and CDR2 YSYEKL come from the germline V gene. V was pared by 1 base and J by 0 bases, with 10 bases between. The CDR3 DNA is TGCGCCAGCAGCCAAGGCCAACTTAGCTCTGGAAACACCATATATTTT. It specifies CASSQGQLSSGNTIYF.

This rearrangement joins TRBV7-9 to TRBJ2-3; 10 bases match TRBD2. Germline V lookup: CDR1 SEHNR, CDR2 FQNEAQ (reference sequence). CDR3 length equals 15 residues. The CDR3 sequence is CAAPLAGEVTDTQYF. CDR3 nucleotides: TGTGCTGCCCCCCTAGCGGGAGAAGTCACAGATACGCAGTATTTT.

As DNA, the CDR3 is TGCGCCAGCAGCCAGGGCGGGACTAGCGATTACGAGCAGTACTTC. It codes for CASSQGGTSDYEQYF. The rearrangement uses TRBV4-3 and TRBJ2-7; 10 bases agree with TRBD2. Germline CDR1 LGHNA, CDR2 YSLEER. CDR3 length: 15 amino acids. J gave up 4 bases and V 3 bases, and 6 bases lay outside the gene matches.

This clone was counted a single time. The gene calls are TRBV6-5 and TRBJ1-1, with 7 bases that match TRBD1. The V gene's germline CDR1 is MNHEY and CDR2 SVGAGI. The V gene end was trimmed by 4 bases and the J gene end by 5 bases; junction bases not matched to a gene: 7. The CDR3 has 14 amino acids. The CDR3 here is CASSSRGQGTEAFF. The CDR3 region has the DNA TGTGCCAGCAGTTCTAGGGGGCAGGGAACTGAAGCTTTCTTT.

The chain uses TRBV11-2 and TRBJ2-2, with TRBD1 matching over 7 bases. This CDR3 spans 16 amino acids. Looked up from germline, CDR1 is SGHAT and CDR2 is FQNNGV. V lost 3 bases, J lost 0 bases, and 4 bases stayed unmatched. CDR3 sequence (DNA): TGTGCCAGCAGCTTCTGGACAGGAGCGAACACCGGGGAGCTGTTTTTT. Its protein product is CASSFWTGANTGELFF.

Worth noting for this clone: Its ends do not fully match the called genes, so a read error is possible. V and J are TRBV28 and TRBJ2-1; D ambiguous. The CDR3 runs to 12 residues. Looked up from germline, CDR1 is MDHEN and CDR2 is SYDVKM. CDR3 DNA sequence: TGTGCCAGCACTTTAAGCCGACATGAGCAGTTCTTC. It translates to CASTLSRHEQFF.

This chain links TRBV6-5 with TRBJ2-7; 8 nucleotides line up with TRBD1. Germline CDR1 reads MNHEY; CDR2 reads SVGAGI. Trimming cost V 2 bases and J 3 bases; bases outside gene matches: 9. This CDR3 is 16 amino acids long. The DNA for the CDR3 is TGTGCCAGCAGTTACCCGCCCGGGACAGGTATCTACGAGCAGTACTTC. It translates to CASSYPPGTGIYEQYF.

This rearrangement joins TRBV5-6 to TRBJ2-7; 7 bases are shared with TRBD2. V shed 3 bases, J shed 3 bases, and the junction held 18 bases outside the gene matches. Germline CDR1 reads SGHDT; CDR2 reads YYEEEE. The CDR3 is 18 amino acids. DNA of the CDR3: TGTGCCAGCAGCTCTCCCTCGGAGCGGGACGCCCGGGGCTACGAGCAGTACTTC. This gives the protein CASSSPSERDARGYEQYF.

The rearrangement uses TRBV5-6 and TRBJ2-5; D gene ambiguous. This CDR3 spans 15 amino acids. Trimming stripped 2 bases from V and 5 bases from J, with 16 bases between. The V gene's germline CDR1 is SGHDT and CDR2 YYEEEE. The DNA of the CDR3 is TGTGCCAGCAGCTTCTCAGGTCGGGTTCCCGAGACCCAGTACTTC. Protein sequence: CASSFSGRVPETQYF.

The chain joins TRBV7-9 to TRBJ1-5; no reliable D call. The germline V gene has CDR1 SEHNR and CDR2 FQNEAQ (reference sequence). The CDR3 is made up of 12 amino acids. The V and J ends lost 1 base and 6 bases respectively, with 4 bases between them. This chain's CDR3 is CASSLEGQPQHF. The CDR3 region has the DNA TGTGCCAGCAGCTTAGAAGGTCAGCCCCAGCATTTT.

This chain connects TRBV5-1 to TRBJ2-7; no clear D gene. The ends were cut back, 0 bases at V and 2 bases at J, with 9 bases in the middle. The CDR3 has 14 residues. Germline assignment: CDR1 SGHRS and CDR2 YFSETQ. This chain's CDR3 is CASSLEVSTYEQYF. CDR3 coding DNA: TGCGCCAGCAGCTTGGAGGTCAGTACCTACGAGCAGTACTTC.

The chain recombines TRBV4-1 with TRBJ1-1, with D tentatively TRBD1 (5 bases). Germline V gives CDR1 MGHRA, CDR2 YSYEKL. V was pared by 5 bases and J by 5 bases, with 21 bases between. The CDR3 is 16 amino acids. DNA of the CDR3: TGCGCCAGCAGCGGCGGAGCAGGGTATCCTTGGACTGAAGCTTTCTTT. Translation: CASSGGAGYPWTEAFF.

This sequence joins TRBV4-1 and TRBJ1-1; D ambiguous. This CDR3 has 15 residues. V was pared by 1 base and J by 1 base, with 10 bases between. In germline, CDR1 is MGHRA, CDR2 YSYEKL. For the CDR3, the DNA is TGCGCCAGCAGCCAAGGCGCGAGGCAGAACACTGAAGCTTTCTTT. Its translation: CASSQGARQNTEAFF.

This sequence joins TRBV7-9 and TRBJ2-1, with TRBD2 matching 8 bases. The CDR3 is made up of 16 amino acids. CDR1 and CDR2 (germline): SEHNR, FQNEAQ (reference sequence). With 5 bases clipped from V and 7 bases from J, the junction kept 13 bases outside the gene matches. The CDR3 loop reads CASSLRPGREGNEQFF. The CDR3 DNA follows: TGTGCCAGCAGCCTAAGACCGGGACGGGAGGGGAATGAGCAGTTCTTC. Complete variable domain (other parts from reference TRBV7-9 and TRBJ2-1): DTGVSQNPRHKITKRGQNVTFRCDPISEHNRLYWYRQTLGQGPEFLTYFQNEAQLEKSRLLSDRFSAERPKGSFSTLEIQRTEQGDSAMYLCASSLRPGREGNEQFFGPGTRLTVL.

This sequence joins TRBV4-2 and TRBJ2-7; D is perhaps TRBD1 (6 bases). The germline gives CDR1 LGHNA, CDR2 YNFKEQ. CDR3 length: 16 residues. V was clipped by 1 base and J by 0 bases, with 13 bases between them. For the CDR3, the DNA is TGTGCCAGCAGCCAAGTATCGCAGACAGGCTCCTACGAGCAGTACTTC. This codes for CASSQVSQTGSYEQYF.

The chain recombines TRBV7-9 with TRBJ1-2; possibly TRBD1 for D (5 bases). V was trimmed by 7 bases and J by 4 bases, leaving 16 bases between them. The CDR3 consists of 14 residues. Germline-derived CDR1 and CDR2 are SEHNR and FQNEAQ (reference sequence). In DNA form, the CDR3 reads TGTGCCAGCACCGGGCCGTCGGGGGTCTATGGCTACACCTTC. Its translation: CASTGPSGVYGYTF.

The J gene is TRBJ1-2, the V gene TRBV7-9; 7 bases agree with TRBD1. The germline V gene has CDR1 SEHNR and CDR2 FQNEAQ (reference sequence). The CDR3 runs 14 residues. With 5 bases clipped from V and 5 bases from J, the junction kept 8 bases outside the gene matches. This CDR3 is CASSPAETGYGYTF. The CDR3 DNA reads as TGTGCCAGCAGCCCGGCGGAGACAGGGTATGGCTACACCTTC.

The chain couples TRBV25-1 to TRBJ1-1; D is possibly TRBD1 (5 bases). Per the germline V gene, CDR1 is MGHDK and CDR2 is SYGVNS. The V end lost 1 base, the J end lost 0 bases, and 18 bases lay between the germline ends. The CDR3 runs 18 residues. The CDR3 sequence: CASSEFPLSEGLNTEAFF. CDR3 coding DNA: TGTGCCAGCAGTGAATTTCCCCTGTCTGAGGGGCTGAACACTGAAGCTTTCTTT.

The chain recombines TRBV7-3 with TRBJ2-2; D ambiguous. Germline assignment: CDR1 SGHTA and CDR2 FQGTGA. This CDR3 has 13 residues. The V end lost 4 bases, the J end lost 4 bases, and 7 bases lay between the germline ends. The CDR3: CASSSSGTGELFF. Here the CDR3 DNA reads TGTGCCAGCAGCTCCAGTGGCACCGGGGAGCTGTTTTTT.